These T cell receptor beta chains were read from a single sample in a study of PD-L1 blockade in urothelial cancer. Clones were sequenced by immunoSEQ multiplex PCR, and TCRdb holds only the in-frame ones, with some missing. Altogether under 50,000 clones are present, over 75% being singletons, with the ten largest covering just under 8.5%. This sample comprised PBMCs, obtained around atezolizumab (anti-PD-L1) treatment. These receptor sequences come from a man aged 70-80 years with urothelial cancer. The CDR3 runs from the conserved cysteine through the conserved F or W. Fields, in order: V gene, clone size, D gene, J gene, CDR3 DNA, CDR3 protein. The D gene is left open where the match is weak. Some rows have no size entry. The others give once, few or many, or a class for an expanded clone.

>TRBV5-4|-|TRBD2|TRBJ2-3
TGTGCCAGCAGCTTGACAGGCGGGAGTCTGACGGATACGCAGTATTTT
CASSLTGGSLTDTQYF
>TRBV27|-|-|TRBJ1-4
TGTGCCAGCAGTTTACAGGGTGCAACTAATGAAAAACTGTTTTTT
CASSLQGATNEKLFF
>TRBV4-2|-|TRBD1|TRBJ1-4
TGTGCCAGCAGCCCGGGACAGTCTAATGAAAAACTGTTTTTT
CASSPGQSNEKLFF
>TRBV6-1|-|-|TRBJ1-5
TGTGCCAGCAGTGAAGGAGGTTTTTGGAATCAGCCCCAGCATTTT
CASSEGGFWNQPQHF
>TRBV4-1|-|TRBD1|TRBJ2-7
TGCGCCAGCAGCCAGGCGGGGACAGGGGACTACGAGCAGTACTTC
CASSQAGTGDYEQYF
>TRBV10-3|-|-|TRBJ2-3
TGTGCCACCGCGGGCACAGATACGCAGTATTTT
CATAGTDTQYF
>TRBV19|-|-|TRBJ1-5
TGTGCCAGCCCCTTTAACAGGGCTAGCAATCAGCCCCAGCATTTT
CASPFNRASNQPQHF
>TRBV5-1|-|TRBD2|TRBJ2-1
TGCGCCAGCAGCCTCGGGACTAGCGGCGAGCAGTTCTTC
CASSLGTSGEQFF
>TRBV28|-|-|TRBJ2-1
TGTGCCAGCAGTTTTACTGGGGCTAGCAATGAGCAGTTCTTC
CASSFTGASNEQFF
>TRBV7-9|-|TRBD1|TRBJ2-1
TGTGCCAGCAGCTTCCTCGGGACAGGGTCCTACAATGAGCAGTTCTTC
CASSFLGTGSYNEQFF
>TRBV7-9|-|TRBD1|TRBJ1-2
TGTGCCAGCAGCTTGTTCCCGACAGGGGGAACTGGTGGCTACACCTTC
CASSLFPTGGTGGYTF
>TRBV28|-|-|TRBJ2-7
TGTGCCAGCAGTTTCGACCCCGAGGGCGAGCAGTACTTC
CASSFDPEGEQYF
>TRBV5-4|-|TRBD2|TRBJ2-2
TGTGCCAGCAGCTCGACTAGCGGGATCGGGGAGCTGTTTTTT
CASSSTSGIGELFF
>TRBV6-4|-|TRBD1|TRBJ1-3
TGTGCCAGCAGTGACTCGAGACAGGGGGCCACCGGCTACACCATATATTTT
CASSDSRQGATGYTIYF
>TRBV10-2|few|TRBD1|TRBJ2-1
TGCGCCAGCAGGAAACTGGGACAGCTAAATGAGCAGTTCTTC
CASRKLGQLNEQFF
>TRBV9|-|-|TRBJ2-1
TGTGCCAGCAGCCTTACAGGGAGCTCCTACAATGAGCAGTTCTTC
CASSLTGSSYNEQFF
>TRBV5-1|once|TRBD2|TRBJ2-3
TGCGCCAGCAGCCGAAGGAAATTCAGTAGCGGGAGGGAGAGCACAGATACGCAGTATTTT
CASSRRKFSSGRESTDTQYF
>TRBV15|once|-|TRBJ1-4
TGTGCCACCAGCAGAGAGGGGGTAGCGGGGGAAAAACTGTTTTTT
CATSREGVAGEKLFF
>TRBV6-5|once|TRBD2|TRBJ2-3
TGTGCCAGCAGTTACAGGCTAGCGGGAGAAGATACGCAGTATTTT
CASSYRLAGEDTQYF
>TRBV6-1|-|TRBD1|TRBJ1-2
TGTGCCAGCAAGGGGGCTGGCCCCTATGGCTACACCTTC
CASKGAGPYGYTF
>TRBV29-1|-|TRBD2|TRBJ2-7
TGCAGCGTTGGACTAGCGGTGGGGGGCGAGCAGTACTTC
CSVGLAVGGEQYF
>TRBV28|-|TRBD1|TRBJ2-3
TGTGCCAGCAGTGTGGGGACAGGGGGTTCCACAGATACGCAGTATTTT
CASSVGTGGSTDTQYF
>TRBV5-5|-|-|TRBJ2-3
TGTGCCAGCAGCTTTGGGCAGGGTGGTAATACGCAGTATTTT
CASSFGQGGNTQYF
>TRBV28|-|TRBD1|TRBJ2-1
TGTGCCAGCAGTCTTACGGGACAGGGCAAAAATGAGCAGTTCTTC
CASSLTGQGKNEQFF
>TRBV19|once|TRBD1|TRBJ2-1
TGTGCCAGTAGTGAGACAGGGGGCACCTACAATGAGCAGTTCTTC
CASSETGGTYNEQFF
>TRBV29-1|few|TRBD1|TRBJ2-4
TGCAGCGTTGGGGACAGTAGAGTCGGGGCCAAAAACATTCAGTACTTC
CSVGDSRVGAKNIQYF